This T cell receptor beta chain stems from a study of naive and memory T cell subsets. The CDR3 sequence is 16 residues long. The V and J ends lost 6 bases and 1 base respectively, with 18 bases between them. CD4 T cells were positively selected, then CD8 T cells from the CD4-negative fraction. The beta constant-region primer was an equimolar mix of two oligonucleotides covering TRBC1 and TRBC2. Four rounds of PCR amplified the ligated cDNA using nested alpha and beta constant-region primers plus SP2. Ligation attached a single-stranded oligonucleotide with a 12-nucleotide UMI and the SP2 primer to the cDNA 3' end. TCRdb reprocessed the UMI-ligation and nested PCR reads via MiXCR and lists one record per CDR3 protein. This table has about 23,000 distinct CDR3 sequences, approximately 10% appearing once. This clonotype was seen at least ten times.

V and J are TRBV12-3 or TRBV12-4 and TRBJ2-5; weak D call: TRBD1 (5 bases). Sequencing was done on a sample of central memory CD8+ T cells from blood. This TCR was sampled from a human donor in good health. The CDR3 region has the DNA TGTGCCAGCAGCTATGAGGACACCTCTCCCCAAGAGACCCAGTACTTC. Translated, it gives CASSYEDTSPQETQYF.